Listed here is a single T cell receptor beta chain. Its matching antigen is unknown. The CDR3 contains 14 residues. Germline assignment: CDR1 LNHDA and CDR2 SQIVND (reference sequence). The J segment lost 4 bases and the V segment lost 5 bases, leaving 5 bases of the junction unmatched. This sample was included in a study of graft-versus-host responses after intestinal transplantation. At the level of the study: Tacrolimus and steroids were given for around 3 years to all recipients after anti-thymocyte globulin induction. Study-level results: Individuals carrying graft-donor T cell macrochimerism showed high graft-versus-host to host-versus-graft clonal ratios in allografts. There was an association between peak levels of circulating GvH clones and early post-transplant HvG declines. In recipient marrow, GvH clones were found, and some appeared first in ileum or blood.

TCRdb's table, derived via immunoSEQ multiplex PCR, lists solely in-frame clones and lacks some. The table shows approximately 80,000 clones, with around nine tenths occurring only once. The chain uses TRBV19 and TRBJ1-2, with 9 bases lining up with TRBD1. The sample in question was unstimulated CD4+ T cells sorted from spleen or lymph node cells, obtained before intestinal transplant. This TCR was recovered from a human donor who received an intestinal transplant. The CDR3 DNA is TGTGCCAGTAGTCTGGGACAGGGATCCTATGGCTACACCTTC. Protein product: CASSLGQGSYGYTF.